A selection of T cell receptor beta chains follows, all from one sample in a study of blood T cell repertoires in COVID-19. Here immunoSEQ multiplex PCR was the method, and the copy in TCRdb shows in-frame clones only, minus some. The data show approximately 150,000 clones, about 80% seen once. Sequencing was done on a sample of peripheral blood. The receptors here all came from a human donor in a cohort sampled during active COVID-19. Each CDR3 is given with its conserved first and last residue. A D gene is named only where the DNA matches it firmly. Clone size is given for some rows only: seen once, a few or many times, or a class if the clone is expanded.

cdr3_aa cdr3_nt j_call v_call clone_size d_call cdr3_length
CASSEGTTRFGYTF TGTGCCAGCAGTGAAGGTACAACCCGCTTTGGCTACACCTTC TRBJ1-2 TRBV6-1 once . 14
CASKRGALNTGELFF TGTGCCAGCAAACGGGGGGCACTAAACACCGGGGAGCTGTTTTTT TRBJ2-2 TRBV6-5 . . 15
CASSPLAGQNQPQHF TGTGCCAGCTCACCACTGGCGGGACAGAATCAGCCCCAGCATTTT TRBJ1-5 TRBV18 . TRBD1 15
CATSREQGTPLLSLHF TGTGCCACCAGCAGAGAACAGGGGACGCCCTTGTTATCCCTCCACTTT TRBJ1-6 TRBV15 . TRBD1 16
CASTAQGQGHGYTF TGCGCCAGCACCGCCCAGGGACAGGGACATGGCTACACCTTC TRBJ1-2 TRBV5-1 . TRBD1 14
CASSPGQETQYF TGCGCCAGCAGCCCTGGTCAGGAGACCCAGTACTTC TRBJ2-5 TRBV5-1 . . 12
CASSLSIEFSGTYNEQFF TGTGCCAGCAGTTTATCAATAGAGTTCAGCGGAACCTACAATGAGCAGTTCTTC TRBJ2-1 TRBV27 few . 18
CASSTASGGNQETQYF TGTGCCAGCTCAACCGCTAGCGGGGGAAACCAAGAGACCCAGTACTTC TRBJ2-5 TRBV18 . TRBD2 16
CAISEVTSGNYEQYF TGTGCCATCAGTGAGGTAACTAGCGGCAACTACGAGCAGTACTTC TRBJ2-7 TRBV10-3 . TRBD2 15
CASSLAWAAQETQYF TGCGCCAGCAGCTTGGCATGGGCAGCACAAGAGACCCAGTACTTC TRBJ2-5 TRBV5-1 . . 15
CASSSQPYNEQFF TGTGCCAGCAGTTCACAGCCTTACAATGAGCAGTTCTTC TRBJ2-1 TRBV12-3/TRBV12-4 . . 13
CAISSDRHSGNTIYF TGTGCCATCAGTTCGGACAGACACTCTGGAAACACCATATATTTT TRBJ1-3 TRBV10-3 . . 15
CSVEEGGDVQYF TGCAGCGTTGAAGAGGGGGGGGACGTGCAGTATTTT TRBJ2-3 TRBV29-1 . TRBD2 12